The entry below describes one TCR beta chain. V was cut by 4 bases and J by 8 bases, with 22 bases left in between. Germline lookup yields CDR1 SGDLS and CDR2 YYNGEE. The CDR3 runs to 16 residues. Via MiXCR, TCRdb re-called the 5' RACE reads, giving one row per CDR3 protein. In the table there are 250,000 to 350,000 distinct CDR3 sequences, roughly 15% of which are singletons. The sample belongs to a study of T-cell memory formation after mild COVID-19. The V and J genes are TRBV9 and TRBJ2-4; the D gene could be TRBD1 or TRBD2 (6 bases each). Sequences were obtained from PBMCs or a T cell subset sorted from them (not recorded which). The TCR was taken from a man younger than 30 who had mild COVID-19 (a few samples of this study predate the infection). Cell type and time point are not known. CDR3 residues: CASSTPGQGQRDIQYF. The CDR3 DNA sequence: TGTGCCAGCAGCACCCCGGGGCAGGGGCAGCGGGACATTCAGTACTTC.